This T cell receptor beta chain was obtained from a study of tumor and adjacent non-tumor tissue in lung cancer. In germline, CDR1 is SQVTM, CDR2 ANQGSEA. V lost 1 base to trimming and J lost 1 base, with 10 bases between them. The CDR3 spans 14 residues. In this sample, this clonotype is medium-sized. The template was RNA from unsorted bulk tissue. A modified ARM-PCR protocol with three rounds of nested PCR amplified TCRbeta. TCRdb re-called the multiplex PCR reads through MiXCR, storing one row per CDR3 protein. The sample records approximately 120,000 distinct CDR3 sequences, approximately 66% being singletons.

This sequence originates from a man between 25 and 39 years old with non-small cell lung cancer. The V call is TRBV29-1, the J call TRBJ1-1; tentative D call: TRBD1 (5 bases). The sample taken for sequencing was lung tumor tissue. CDR3 coding DNA: TGCAGCGTTGAAGTAAGTGGGACGAACACTGAAGCTTTCTTT. It encodes CSVEVSGTNTEAFF.